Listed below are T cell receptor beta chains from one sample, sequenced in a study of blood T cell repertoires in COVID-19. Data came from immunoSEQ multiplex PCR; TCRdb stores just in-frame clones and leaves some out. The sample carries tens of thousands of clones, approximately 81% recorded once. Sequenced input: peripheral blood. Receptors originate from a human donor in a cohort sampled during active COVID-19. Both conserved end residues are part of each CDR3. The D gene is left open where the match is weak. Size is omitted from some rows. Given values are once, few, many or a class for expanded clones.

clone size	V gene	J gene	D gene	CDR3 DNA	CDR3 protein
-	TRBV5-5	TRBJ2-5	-	TGTGCCAGCAGCTTTTCGGGGTCTGGCGAGACCCAGTACTTC	CASSFSGSGETQYF
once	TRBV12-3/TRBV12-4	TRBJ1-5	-	TGTGCCAGCAGTTCAGGGGTGTGGCAGCCCCAGCATTTT	CASSSGVWQPQHF
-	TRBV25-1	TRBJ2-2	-	TGTGCCAGCAGTGAGGACATCACCGGGGAGCTGTTTTTT	CASSEDITGELFF
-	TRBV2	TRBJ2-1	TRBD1	TGTGCCAGCAAACGGGACAGGGGGGATGAGCAGTTCTTC	CASKRDRGDEQFF
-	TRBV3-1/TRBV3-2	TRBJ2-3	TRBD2	TGTGCCAGCAGCCAAGATACGGCGTCTAGCGGGGAGGATACGCAGTATTTT	CASSQDTASSGEDTQYF
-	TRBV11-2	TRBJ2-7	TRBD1	TGTGCCAGCAGCCCCCGACAGGGGGCGGATCAGTACTTC	CASSPRQGADQYF
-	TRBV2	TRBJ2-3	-	TGTGCCAGCTTCGACATAAGCACAGATACGCAGTATTTT	CASFDISTDTQYF
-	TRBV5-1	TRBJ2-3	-	TGCGCCAGCAGCTTGGGAACAGGGAAGGCCACAGATACGCAGTATTTT	CASSLGTGKATDTQYF
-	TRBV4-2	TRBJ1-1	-	TGTGCCAGCAGCCAAGATCGGGAGAACACTGAAGCTTTCTTT	CASSQDRENTEAFF
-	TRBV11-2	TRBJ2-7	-	TGTGCCAGCGTTAGAGCGGGCCGCTCCTACGAGCAGTACTTC	CASVRAGRSYEQYF
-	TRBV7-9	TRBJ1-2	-	TGTGCCAGCAGCTTAGGGGCGTGGGACTATGGCTACACCTTC	CASSLGAWDYGYTF
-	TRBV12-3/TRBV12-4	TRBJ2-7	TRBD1	TGTGCCAGCAGTCCCCAGACAGGGGGCGAGCAGTACTTC	CASSPQTGGEQYF
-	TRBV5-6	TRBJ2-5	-	TGTGCCAGCAGCTTGCTTCTAGCGAGGGGTAGGGAGACCCAGTACTTC	CASSLLLARGRETQYF
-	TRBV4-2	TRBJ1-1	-	TGTGCCAGCAGCCAAGGCCGGGAGACTGAAGCTTTCTTT	CASSQGRETEAFF
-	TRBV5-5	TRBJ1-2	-	TGTGCCAGCAGCCAAGGGGGGGACTATGGCTACACCTTC	CASSQGGDYGYTF
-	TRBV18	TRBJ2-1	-	TGTGCCAGCTCACCTTCCCCGGTGGCCTACAATGAGCAGTTCTTC	CASSPSPVAYNEQFF
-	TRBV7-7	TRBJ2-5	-	TGTGCCAGCAGCTTATTCAGGGGTGAGACCCAGTACTTC	CASSLFRGETQYF
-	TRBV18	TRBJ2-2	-	TGTGCCAGCTCACTGTACTGGCCTACTAGGGAGCTGTTTTTT	CASSLYWPTRELFF
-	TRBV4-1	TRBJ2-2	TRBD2	TGCGCCAGCAGCCAATTCTCTAGCGGGGGGGCCGGAACCGGGGAGCTGTTTTTT	CASSQFSSGGAGTGELFF
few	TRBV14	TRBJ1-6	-	TGTGCCAGCAGCCAAGTGGCTAATTCACCCCTCCACTTT	CASSQVANSPLHF
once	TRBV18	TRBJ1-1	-	TGTGCCAGCTCACCACCGGGGGGGGTGGAGACTGAAGCTTTCTTT	CASSPPGGVETEAFF
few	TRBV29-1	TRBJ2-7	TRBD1	TGCAGCGGTATGACAGGGGGCGAGCAGTACTTC	CSGMTGGEQYF
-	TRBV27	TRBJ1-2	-	TGTGCCAGCAGTTTTGGGCAGCACTATGGCTACACCTTC	CASSFGQHYGYTF
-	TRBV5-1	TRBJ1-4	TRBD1	TGCGCCAGCAGCTTGGGGTACAGGGGATTTAATGAAAAACTGTTTTTT	CASSLGYRGFNEKLFF
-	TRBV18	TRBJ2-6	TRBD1	TGTGCCAGCTCACAGGGACAGGGGGCCTCTGGGGCCAACGTCCTGACTTTC	CASSQGQGASGANVLTF
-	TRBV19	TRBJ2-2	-	TGTGCCAGTAGTATTAGCAGGAACACCGGGGAGCTGTTTTTT	CASSISRNTGELFF
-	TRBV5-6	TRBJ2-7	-	TGTGCCAGCAGCTTGGTTCAGGGTCGCGAGCAGTACTTC	CASSLVQGREQYF
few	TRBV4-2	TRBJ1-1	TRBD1	TGTGCCAGCAGCCAACCGACGGGACAGTCGGGCACTGAAGCTTTCTTT	CASSQPTGQSGTEAFF
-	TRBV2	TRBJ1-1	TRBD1	TGTGCCAGCAGCCTAGGGGGCAGCTTCTCTGAAGCTTTCTTT	CASSLGGSFSEAFF
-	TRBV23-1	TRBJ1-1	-	TGCGCCAGCACCACGAACGGGAACACTGAAGCTTTCTTT	CASTTNGNTEAFF
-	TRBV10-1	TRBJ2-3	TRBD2	TGCGCCAGCAGTGAGAGGCGGGGGGCCGACACAGATACGCAGTATTTT	CASSERRGADTDTQYF
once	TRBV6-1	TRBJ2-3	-	TGTGCCAGCAGTGAAGAGGATTGGAGGGGCACAGATACGCAGTATTTT	CASSEEDWRGTDTQYF
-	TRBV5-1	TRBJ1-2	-	TGCGCCAGCAGTCCCGGGGACTTTAGGGGTGGCTACACCTTC	CASSPGDFRGGYTF
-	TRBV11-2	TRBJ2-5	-	TGTGCCAGCAGCCCAAGCACCGGGGGTGAGACCCAGTACTTC	CASSPSTGGETQYF
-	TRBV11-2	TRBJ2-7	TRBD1	TGTGCCAGCAGCTTATTAGCCGGGACAGGGCCCTACGAGCAGTACTTC	CASSLLAGTGPYEQYF
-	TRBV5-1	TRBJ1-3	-	TGCGCCAGCAGCTTGGACGGCAGGGCTGCTGGAAACACCATATATTTT	CASSLDGRAAGNTIYF
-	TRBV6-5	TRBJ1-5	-	TGTGCCAGCAGGTCGGGGGGGTCCGGCCATCAGCCCCAGCATTTT	CASRSGGSGHQPQHF
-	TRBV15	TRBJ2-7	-	TGTGCCACCAGCGGGCGGTGGAGGGGCGAGCAGTACTTC	CATSGRWRGEQYF
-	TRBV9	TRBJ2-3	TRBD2	TGTGCCAGCAGCGGGCTAGCGGGGGGGCCGGGCACAGATACGCAGTATTTT	CASSGLAGGPGTDTQYF
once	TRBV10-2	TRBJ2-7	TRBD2	TGCGCCAGCAGTGAGAGGGCTAGCGGGGAACTGTACTTC	CASSERASGELYF
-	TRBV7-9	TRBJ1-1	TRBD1	TGTGCCAGCAGCTCAACCGGGACAGGGGGCTTTTACACTGAAGCTTTCTTT	CASSSTGTGGFYTEAFF
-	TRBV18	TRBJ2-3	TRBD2	TGTGCCAGCTCACCGACTAGCGGGGGAACCACAGATACGCAGTATTTT	CASSPTSGGTTDTQYF
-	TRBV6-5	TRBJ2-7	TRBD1	TGTGCCAGCAGAAGCAGGGGGACCTACGAGCAGTACTTC	CASRSRGTYEQYF
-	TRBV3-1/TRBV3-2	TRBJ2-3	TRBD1	TGTGCCAGCAGCCCTAGGACAGGTCGGGATACGCAGTATTTT	CASSPRTGRDTQYF
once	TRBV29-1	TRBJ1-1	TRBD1	TGCAGCGTTGGGTTGGACAGGGCCACTGAAGCTTTCTTT	CSVGLDRATEAFF
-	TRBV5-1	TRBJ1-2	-	TGCGCCAGCAGCTTGCGTCGGGACTATGGCTACACCTTC	CASSLRRDYGYTF
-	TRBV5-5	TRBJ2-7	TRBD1	TGTGCCAGCAGCCTGGGACAGGGCAAGAACGAGCAGTACTTC	CASSLGQGKNEQYF
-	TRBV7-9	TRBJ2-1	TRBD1	TGTGCCAGCAGGGCTGGACAGGGGGTTTACAATGAGCAGTTCTTC	CASRAGQGVYNEQFF